Sequencing of this T cell receptor (beta chain) was carried out in a study of T cells in Graves' hyperthyroidism and ophthalmopathy. This CDR3 spans 14 amino acids. V was cut by 0 bases and J by 3 bases, with 11 bases left in between. Per germline, CDR1 DFQATT and CDR2 SNEGSKA (reference sequence). Amplified regions were TCR beta CDR3 sequences from RNA transcripts. When the TCR CDR3 underwent first-round RT-PCR, the HTBI primer set was used. One entry per CDR3 protein, called by TCRdb with MiXCR from the multiplex PCR reads. Of 600,000 to 800,000 distinct CDR3 sequences listed, around 40% are singletons. This clonotype was recorded a few times. Absent ophthalmopathy progression within 18 months defined stable Graves' hyperthyroidism. Lactation, pregnancy, other autoimmune disease or uncontrolled infection excluded patients.

Sequenced sample: blood. The chain links TRBV20-1 to TRBJ1-1, with D maybe TRBD1 (6 bases). The TCR comes from a woman aged 40-49 years with Graves' hyperthyroidism. CDR3 protein: CSARDLTGYTEAFF. The CDR3 nucleotides read TGCAGTGCTAGAGATCTGACAGGTTACACTGAAGCTTTCTTT.